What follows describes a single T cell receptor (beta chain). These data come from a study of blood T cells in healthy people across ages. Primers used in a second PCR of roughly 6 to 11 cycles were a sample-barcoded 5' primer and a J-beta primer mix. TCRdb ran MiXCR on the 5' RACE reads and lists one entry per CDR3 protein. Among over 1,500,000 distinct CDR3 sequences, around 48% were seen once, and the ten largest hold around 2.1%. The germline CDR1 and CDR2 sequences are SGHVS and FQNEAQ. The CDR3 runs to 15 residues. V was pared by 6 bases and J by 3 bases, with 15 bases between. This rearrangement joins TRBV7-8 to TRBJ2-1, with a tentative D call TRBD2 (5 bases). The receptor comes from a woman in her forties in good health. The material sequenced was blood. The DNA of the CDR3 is TGTGCCAGCAGTCGTCGCGTCGGGAACTACAATGAGCAGTTCTTC. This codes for CASSRRVGNYNEQFF.